Below, 2 T cell receptor delta chains from the same sample are listed, as sequenced in a study of γδ T cells in repeated Plasmodium falciparum infection. TCRdb re-processed the multiplex PCR reads using CATT. This table holds 70,000 to 95,000 delta-chain clones, roughly 1.4% found once. Bulk repertoires came from Vgamma9/Vdelta2+ or Vdelta2-negative gammadelta T cells flow-sorted from PBMC. The sample taken for sequencing was gamma-delta T cells from blood. The receptor set was obtained from a pool of human donors (malaria-infected and uninfected, not separated).

The table lists this clone with a few counts. The chain combines TRDV2 with TRDJ1, with 10 bases aligning to TRDD3. Because TCRdb records no J gene, it was assigned here through a match of the DNA to germline. J lost 0 bases, V lost 6 bases, and 18 bases had no gene match. This CDR3 spans 19 amino acids. Germline V gene sequence: CDR1 GEAIGNYY, CDR2 EKD. As DNA, the CDR3 is TGTGCCTGTCAGTTCCTACATGTACTGGGGGATCAACACACCGATAAACTCATCTTT. This sequence encodes CACQFLHVLGDQHTDKLIF.

This clone was detected ten times or more. A far larger clone is only one base removed, so a read error is likely. Different DNA sequences within this sample yield the same CDR3. The chain combines TRDV2 with TRDJ1; 7 positions agree with TRDD3. Germline values: CDR1 GEAIGNYY, CDR2 EKD. This CDR3 has 19 residues. As DNA, the CDR3 is TGTGCCTGCGACACCGTAGGGCTGGGGGCACATTCTTACACCGATAAACTCATCTTT. This sequence encodes CACDTVGLGAHSYTDKLIF.